These T cell receptor beta chains were read from a single sample in a study of T-cell reconstitution after alpha-beta-depleted transplantation in children. TCRdb re-derived calls from the PCR reads in MiXCR, one entry per CDR3 protein. Here the sample spans about 16,000 distinct CDR3 sequences, 4.5% to 6.5% being singletons. The sequenced sample was PBMCs, obtained before TCRalphabeta/CD19-depleted stem cell transplant. The source of these receptors is a boy aged 5-17 years with acute lymphoblastic leukemia, due to receive a stem cell transplant. The CDR3 runs from the conserved cysteine through the conserved F or W. A D gene is named only where the DNA matches it firmly. Size tells how often a clone was seen (once, few, many) or the class of an expanded clone, and some rows leave it out.

clone_size j_call v_call d_call cdr3_aa cdr3_nt
medium-sized TRBJ1-6 TRBV20-1 . CSASSGIGSPLHF TGCAGTGCTAGTTCCGGGATCGGTTCACCCCTCCACTTT
. TRBJ1-1 TRBV6-6 . CASSDRPSEAFF TGTGCCAGCAGTGATAGACCGAGCGAAGCTTTCTTT
many TRBJ2-3 TRBV4-3 . CASSQGHLAGSRTDTQYF TGCGCCAGCAGCCAAGGGCATCTGGCGGGGTCGCGCACAGATACGCAGTATTTT
many TRBJ1-1 TRBV15 . CATSRTPQGGTEAFF TGTGCCACCAGCAGGACGCCCCAGGGTGGGACTGAAGCTTTCTTT
many TRBJ2-7 TRBV2 . CASIMGGRYEQYF TGTGCCAGCATCATGGGAGGAAGGTACGAGCAGTACTTC
many TRBJ2-2 TRBV11-2 TRBD1 CASSLDRGRSGELFF TGTGCCAGCAGCTTAGACAGGGGGCGATCCGGGGAGCTGTTTTTT
many TRBJ1-5 TRBV3-2 . CASSRSGGQPQHF TGTGCCAGCAGCCGGTCCGGGGGCCAGCCCCAGCATTTT
. TRBJ2-7 TRBV28 . CASSLGQQRSGSYEQYF TGTGCCAGCAGTTTGGGACAACAACGGAGTGGCTCCTACGAGCAGTACTTC
many TRBJ1-1 TRBV6-1 TRBD1 CASSRGTGTEAFF TGTGCCAGCAGCAGGGGGACAGGGACAGAAGCTTTCTTT
many TRBJ1-6 TRBV7-9 . CASSLAETATSPLHF TGTGCCAGCAGCTTAGCAGAGACAGCGACTTCACCCCTCCACTTT
many TRBJ2-3 TRBV5-1 . CASSLATGVVADTQYF TGCGCCAGCAGCTTGGCCACGGGGGTTGTGGCAGATACGCAGTATTTT
many TRBJ1-4 TRBV7-8 TRBD1 CASSLVGTGVEKLFF TGTGCCAGCAGCTTAGTCGGGACAGGGGTGGAAAAACTGTTTTTT
medium-sized TRBJ2-2 TRBV5-6 TRBD1 CASSRDRAVGELFF TGTGCCAGCAGCAGGGACAGGGCCGTCGGGGAGCTGTTTTTT
medium-sized TRBJ2-1 TRBV29-1 . CSAEQSGYEQFF TGCAGCGCTGAGCAATCTGGTTATGAGCAGTTCTTC
many TRBJ1-2 TRBV6-4 . CASSEGWGYGYTF TGTGCCAGCAGCGAGGGATGGGGCTATGGCTACACCTTC
many TRBJ1-4 TRBV6-1 . CASRDPGRDNEKLFF TGTGCCAGCAGGGACCCAGGACGGGATAATGAAAAACTGTTTTTT
. TRBJ2-5 TRBV5-6 . CASSSGPLPETQYF TGTGCCAGCAGCTCCGGGCCCCTTCCAGAGACCCAGTACTTC
many TRBJ1-2 TRBV5-1 . CASRIGGIYGYTF TGCGCCAGCCGTATAGGAGGGATCTATGGCTACACCTTC
many TRBJ2-6 TRBV19 . CASAMTPEGANVLTF TGTGCCAGCGCGATGACTCCTGAGGGGGCCAACGTCCTGACTTTC
many TRBJ1-1 TRBV18 TRBD1 CASSPPGTGDMNTEAFF TGTGCCAGCTCACCACCTGGGACAGGGGATATGAACACTGAAGCTTTCTTT
many TRBJ2-4 TRBV6-1 . CASSDPKSLAKNIQYF TGTGCCAGCAGTGACCCCAAGTCTTTAGCCAAAAACATTCAGTACTTC
many TRBJ1-1 TRBV28 . CASSSGATEAFF TGTGCCAGCAGTTCTGGGGCCACTGAAGCTTTCTTT
many TRBJ2-1 TRBV27 TRBD2 CASTSYGGGREQFF TGTGCCAGCACGTCCTACGGGGGGGGCCGTGAGCAGTTCTTC
many TRBJ1-6 TRBV12-3/TRBV12-4 TRBD1 CASSPTGVSSPLHF TGTGCCAGCAGCCCGACAGGGGTTAGTTCACCCCTCCACTTT
. TRBJ2-5 TRBV5-5 . CASGPGGVGETQYF TGTGCCAGCGGCCCTGGGGGAGTGGGGGAGACCCAGTACTTC
. TRBJ2-5 TRBV18 . CASSPLLQSYQETQYF TGTGCCAGCTCACCACTTTTACAGTCGTACCAAGAGACCCAGTACTTC
many TRBJ2-3 TRBV4-3 . CASSQDRGGGPGNTQYF TGCGCCAGCAGCCAAGATAGGGGCGGGGGCCCAGGAAATACGCAGTATTTT
many TRBJ1-1 TRBV4-3 . CASSQVSRGYTEAFF TGCGCCAGCAGCCAAGTTTCGAGGGGCTACACTGAAGCTTTCTTT
many TRBJ2-1 TRBV7-2 . CASSLLLNEQFF TGTGCCAGCAGCTTACTGCTGAATGAGCAGTTCTTC
many TRBJ2-1 TRBV18 . CASSPRTPYNEQFF TGTGCCAGCTCACCTAGGACACCCTACAATGAGCAGTTCTTC
few TRBJ1-2 TRBV12-3/TRBV12-4 . CASSTETYYYTF TGTGCCAGCAGTACTGAGACATACTACTACACCTTC
many TRBJ1-2 TRBV12-3/TRBV12-4 . CASSLAGARGPYGYTF TGTGCCAGCAGTTTAGCGGGAGCCCGGGGCCCCTATGGCTACACCTTC
many TRBJ2-5 TRBV20-1 . CSAPGATRETQYF TGCAGTGCGCCCGGGGCCACGAGGGAGACCCAGTACTTC
many TRBJ1-2 TRBV7-9 . CASSLPLEFNYGYTF TGTGCCAGCAGCTTACCGCTGGAGTTTAACTATGGCTACACCTTC
many TRBJ2-5 TRBV4-3 TRBD2 CASSQEVGLAGWYQETQYF TGCGCCAGCAGCCAAGAAGTGGGACTAGCGGGATGGTACCAAGAGACCCAGTACTTC
many TRBJ1-5 TRBV20-1 . CSARDKLGLWGNQPQHF TGCAGTGCTAGAGATAAATTGGGGTTGTGGGGCAATCAGCCCCAGCATTTT
many TRBJ2-1 TRBV24-1 TRBD2 CATSDLGSGGYNEQFF TGTGCCACCAGTGATTTGGGTAGCGGGGGATACAATGAGCAGTTCTTC
medium-sized TRBJ1-1 TRBV9 . CASSVDGNTEAFF TGTGCCAGCAGCGTAGATGGGAACACTGAAGCTTTCTTT
many TRBJ2-2 TRBV5-1 . CASSLFSGRTLTGELFF TGCGCCAGCAGCTTGTTCAGCGGCCGAACACTCACCGGGGAGCTGTTTTTT
many TRBJ1-4 TRBV6-5 . CASSYSLTAGITNEKLFF TGTGCCAGCAGTTACTCGCTGACAGCTGGAATCACTAATGAAAAACTGTTTTTT
many TRBJ1-2 TRBV5-1 . CASSLAGYGYTF TGCGCCAGCAGCTTGGCCGGCTATGGCTACACCTTC